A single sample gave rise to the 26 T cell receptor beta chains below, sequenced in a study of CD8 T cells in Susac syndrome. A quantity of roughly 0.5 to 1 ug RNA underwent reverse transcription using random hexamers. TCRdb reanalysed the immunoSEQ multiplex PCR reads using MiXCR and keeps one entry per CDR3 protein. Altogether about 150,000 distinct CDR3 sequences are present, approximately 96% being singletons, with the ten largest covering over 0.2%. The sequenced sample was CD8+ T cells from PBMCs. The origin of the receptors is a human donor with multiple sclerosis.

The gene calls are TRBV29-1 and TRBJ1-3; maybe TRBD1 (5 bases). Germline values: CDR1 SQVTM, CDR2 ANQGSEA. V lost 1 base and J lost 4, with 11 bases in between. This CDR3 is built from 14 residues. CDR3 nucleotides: TGCAGCGTTGAAGTCGTGGGGGAAGGAAACACCATATATTTT. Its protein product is CSVEVVGEGNTIYF.

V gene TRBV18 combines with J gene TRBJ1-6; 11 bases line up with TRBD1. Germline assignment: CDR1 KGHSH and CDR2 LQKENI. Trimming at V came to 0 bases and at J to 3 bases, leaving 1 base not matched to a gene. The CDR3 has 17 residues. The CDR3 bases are TGTGCCAGCTCACCACCAGGGACAGGGGGCTATAATTCACCCCTCCACTTT. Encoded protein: CASSPPGTGGYNSPLHF.

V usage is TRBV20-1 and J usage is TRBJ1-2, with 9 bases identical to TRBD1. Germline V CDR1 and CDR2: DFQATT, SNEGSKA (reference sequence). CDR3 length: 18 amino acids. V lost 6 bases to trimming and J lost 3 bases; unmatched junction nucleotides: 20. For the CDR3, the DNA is TGCAGTGCCACAGCCATAGGACAGGGGTTGGATTGGGACTATGGCTACACCTTC. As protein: CSATAIGQGLDWDYGYTF.

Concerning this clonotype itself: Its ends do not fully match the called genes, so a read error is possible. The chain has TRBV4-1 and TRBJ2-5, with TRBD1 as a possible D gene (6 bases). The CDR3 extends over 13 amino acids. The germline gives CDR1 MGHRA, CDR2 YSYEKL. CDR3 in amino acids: CASSEEGEETQYF. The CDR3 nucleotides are TGCGCCAGCAGCGAAGAGGGGGAAGAGACCCAGTACTTC.

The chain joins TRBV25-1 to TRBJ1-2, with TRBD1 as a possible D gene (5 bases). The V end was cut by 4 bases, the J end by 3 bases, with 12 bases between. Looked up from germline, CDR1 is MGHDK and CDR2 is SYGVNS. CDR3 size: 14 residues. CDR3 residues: CASSGIDSYYGYTF. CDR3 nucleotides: TGTGCCAGCAGTGGAATTGACAGCTACTATGGCTACACCTTC.

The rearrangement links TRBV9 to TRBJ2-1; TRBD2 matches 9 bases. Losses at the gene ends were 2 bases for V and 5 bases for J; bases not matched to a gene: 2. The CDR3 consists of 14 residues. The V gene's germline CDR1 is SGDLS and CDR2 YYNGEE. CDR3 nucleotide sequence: TGTGCCAGCAGCGTGGCTAGCGGGGACAATGAGCAGTTCTTC. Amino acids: CASSVASGDNEQFF.

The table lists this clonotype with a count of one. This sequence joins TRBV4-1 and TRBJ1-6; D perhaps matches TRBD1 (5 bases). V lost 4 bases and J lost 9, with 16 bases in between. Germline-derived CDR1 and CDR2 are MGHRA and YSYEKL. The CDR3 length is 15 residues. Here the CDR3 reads CASSRTGTVGSPLHF. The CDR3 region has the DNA TGCGCCAGCAGCCGAACCGGGACGGTGGGTTCACCCCTCCACTTT.

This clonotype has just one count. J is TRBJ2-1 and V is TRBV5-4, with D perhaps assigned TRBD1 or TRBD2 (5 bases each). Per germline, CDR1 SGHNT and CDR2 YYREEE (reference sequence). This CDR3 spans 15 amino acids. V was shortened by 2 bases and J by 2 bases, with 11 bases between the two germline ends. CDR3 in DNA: TGTGCCAGCAGCTTTCGTGGGGGAACCTACAATGAGCAGTTCTTC. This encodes CASSFRGGTYNEQFF.

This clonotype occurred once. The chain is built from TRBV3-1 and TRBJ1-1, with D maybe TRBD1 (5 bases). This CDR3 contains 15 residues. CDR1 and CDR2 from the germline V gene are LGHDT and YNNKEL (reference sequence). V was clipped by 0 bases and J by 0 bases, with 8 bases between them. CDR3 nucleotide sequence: TGTGCCAGCAGCCAAGAAGGACAAATGAACACTGAAGCTTTCTTT. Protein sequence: CASSQEGQMNTEAFF.

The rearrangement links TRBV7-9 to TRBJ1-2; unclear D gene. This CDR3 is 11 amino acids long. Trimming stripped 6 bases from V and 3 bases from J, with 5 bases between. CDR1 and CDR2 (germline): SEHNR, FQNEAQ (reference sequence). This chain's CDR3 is CASSRDYGYTF. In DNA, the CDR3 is TGTGCCAGCAGTAGGGACTATGGCTACACCTTC.

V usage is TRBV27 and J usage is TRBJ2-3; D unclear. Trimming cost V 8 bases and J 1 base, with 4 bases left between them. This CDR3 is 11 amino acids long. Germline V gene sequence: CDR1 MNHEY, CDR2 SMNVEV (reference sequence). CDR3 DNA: TGTGCCAGCGGCCGCACAGATACGCAGTATTTT. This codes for CASGRTDTQYF.

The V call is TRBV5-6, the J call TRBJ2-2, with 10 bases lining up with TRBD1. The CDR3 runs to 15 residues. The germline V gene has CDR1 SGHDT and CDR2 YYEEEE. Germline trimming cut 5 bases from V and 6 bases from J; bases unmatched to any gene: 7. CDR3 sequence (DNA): TGTGCCAGCAGTTCCGGGACAGGGGTCGCCGGGGAGCTGTTTTTT. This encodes CASSSGTGVAGELFF.

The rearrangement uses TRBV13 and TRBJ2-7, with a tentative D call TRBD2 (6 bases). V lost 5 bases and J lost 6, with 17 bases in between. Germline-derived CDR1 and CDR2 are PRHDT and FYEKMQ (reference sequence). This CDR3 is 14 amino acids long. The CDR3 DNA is TGTGCCAGCAGCCCCTCAGGACTATTTTTCGAGCAGTACTTC. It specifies CASSPSGLFFEQYF. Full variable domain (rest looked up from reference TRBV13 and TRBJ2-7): AAGVIQSPRHLIKEKRETATLKCYPIPRHDTVYWYQQGPGQDPQFLISFYEKMQSDKGSIPDRFSAQQFSDYHSELNMSSLELGDSALYFCASSPSGLFFEQYFGPGTRLTVT.

The CDR3 nucleotides are TGTGCCAGCAGCCCAAAAGGGGCAGGGCGGAATCAGCCCCAGCATTTT. This translates into CASSPKGAGRNQPQHF. The chain couples TRBV13 to TRBJ1-5, with D perhaps matching TRBD1 (5 bases). Between the trimmed V and J ends, which lost 5 bases and 4 bases, there was a span of 18 bases. CDR1 and CDR2 from the germline V gene are PRHDT and FYEKMQ (reference sequence). The CDR3 has 16 residues.

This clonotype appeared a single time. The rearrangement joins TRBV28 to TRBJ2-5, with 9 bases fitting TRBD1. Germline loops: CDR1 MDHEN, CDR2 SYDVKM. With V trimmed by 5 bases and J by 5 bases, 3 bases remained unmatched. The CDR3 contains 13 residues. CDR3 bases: TGTGCCAGCAGTGGGACAGGGTGGGAGACCCAGTACTTC. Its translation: CASSGTGWETQYF.

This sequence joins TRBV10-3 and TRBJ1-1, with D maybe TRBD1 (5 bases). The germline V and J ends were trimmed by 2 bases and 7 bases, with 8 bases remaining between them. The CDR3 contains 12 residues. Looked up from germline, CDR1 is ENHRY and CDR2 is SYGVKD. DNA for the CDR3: TGTGCCATCAGTGAGGGGACCCTTGAAGCTTTCTTT. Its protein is CAISEGTLEAFF.

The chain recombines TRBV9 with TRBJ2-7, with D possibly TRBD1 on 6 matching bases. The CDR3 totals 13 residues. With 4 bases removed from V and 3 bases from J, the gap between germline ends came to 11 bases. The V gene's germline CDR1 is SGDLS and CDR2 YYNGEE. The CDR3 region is CASSPRDNYEQYF. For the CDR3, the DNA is TGTGCCAGCAGCCCCCGGGACAACTACGAGCAGTACTTC. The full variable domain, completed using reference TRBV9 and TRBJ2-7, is DSGVTQTPKHLITATGQRVTLRCSPRSGDLSVYWYQQSLDQGLQFLIQYYNGEERAKGNILERFSAQQFPDLHSELNLSSLELGDSALYFCASSPRDNYEQYFGPGTRLTVT.

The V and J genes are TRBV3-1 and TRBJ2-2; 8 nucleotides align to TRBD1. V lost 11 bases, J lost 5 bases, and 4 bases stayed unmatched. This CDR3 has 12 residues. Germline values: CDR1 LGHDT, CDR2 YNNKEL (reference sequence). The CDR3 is CAAQGETGELFF. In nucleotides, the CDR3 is TGTGCCGCACAGGGGGAAACCGGGGAGCTGTTTTTT.

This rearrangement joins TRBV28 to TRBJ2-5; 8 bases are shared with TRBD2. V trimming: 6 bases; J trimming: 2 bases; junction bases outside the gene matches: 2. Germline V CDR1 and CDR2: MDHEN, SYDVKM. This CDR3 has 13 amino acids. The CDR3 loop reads CASRLAGQETQYF. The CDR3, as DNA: TGTGCCAGCAGGTTAGCGGGGCAAGAGACCCAGTACTTC. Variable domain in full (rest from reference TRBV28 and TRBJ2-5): DVKVTQSSRYLVKRTGEKVFLECVQDMDHENMFWYRQDPGLGLRLIYFSYDVKMKEKGDIPEGYSVSREKKERFSLILESASTNQTSMYLCASRLAGQETQYFGPGTRLLVL.

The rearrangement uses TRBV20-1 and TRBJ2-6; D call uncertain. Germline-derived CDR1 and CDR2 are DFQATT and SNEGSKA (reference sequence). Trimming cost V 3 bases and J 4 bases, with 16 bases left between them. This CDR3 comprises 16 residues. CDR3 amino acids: CSARDLRALGANVLTF. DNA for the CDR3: TGCAGTGCTAGGGACCTTCGGGCGTTGGGGGCCAACGTCCTGACTTTC.

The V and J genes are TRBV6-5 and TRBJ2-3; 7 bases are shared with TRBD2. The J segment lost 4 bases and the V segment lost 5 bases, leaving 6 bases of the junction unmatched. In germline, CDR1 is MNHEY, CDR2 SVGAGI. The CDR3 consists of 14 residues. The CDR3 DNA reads TGTGCCAGCAGTCCTGGACTAGGTCCAGATACGCAGTATTTT. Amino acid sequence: CASSPGLGPDTQYF.

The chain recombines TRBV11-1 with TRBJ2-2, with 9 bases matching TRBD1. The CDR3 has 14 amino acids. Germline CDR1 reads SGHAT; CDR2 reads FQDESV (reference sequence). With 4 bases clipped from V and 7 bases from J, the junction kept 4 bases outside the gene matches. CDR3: CASSSGTGNGELFF. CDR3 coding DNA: TGTGCCAGCAGCTCCGGGACAGGGAACGGGGAGCTGTTTTTT.

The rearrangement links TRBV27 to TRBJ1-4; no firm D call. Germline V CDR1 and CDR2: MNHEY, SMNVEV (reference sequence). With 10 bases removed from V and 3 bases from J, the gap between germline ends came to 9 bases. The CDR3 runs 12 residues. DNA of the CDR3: TGTGCCACCTTGATCCCTAATGAAAAACTGTTTTTT. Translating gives CATLIPNEKLFF.

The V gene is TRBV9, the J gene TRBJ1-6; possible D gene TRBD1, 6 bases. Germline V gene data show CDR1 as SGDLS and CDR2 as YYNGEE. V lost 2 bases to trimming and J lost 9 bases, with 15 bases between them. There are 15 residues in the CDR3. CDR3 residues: CASSVTGGLGSPLHF. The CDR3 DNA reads TGTGCCAGCAGCGTTACCGGGGGGCTCGGTTCACCCCTCCACTTT.

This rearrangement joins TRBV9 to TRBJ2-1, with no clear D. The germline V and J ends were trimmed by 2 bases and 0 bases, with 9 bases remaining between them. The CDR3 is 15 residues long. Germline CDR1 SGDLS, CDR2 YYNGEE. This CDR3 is CASSVSASSYNEQFF. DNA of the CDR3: TGTGCCAGCAGCGTTTCAGCAAGCTCCTACAATGAGCAGTTCTTC.

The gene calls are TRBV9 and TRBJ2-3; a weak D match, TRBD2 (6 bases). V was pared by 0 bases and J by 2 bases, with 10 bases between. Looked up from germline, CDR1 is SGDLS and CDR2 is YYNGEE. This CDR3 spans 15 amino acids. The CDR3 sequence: CASSVGTGLTDTQYF. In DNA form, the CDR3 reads TGTGCCAGCAGCGTAGGGACGGGACTCACAGATACGCAGTATTTT.